This TCR beta chain was captured in a study of shared clonotypes between healthy human individuals. Overall study: For every donor, three CD4 naive, three CD4 memory, two CD8 naive and one CD8 memory plates were used. General study findings and limits: As a rule, naive subsets had a larger estimated richness than memory subsets.

Authors' data handling: In the immunoSEQ data, sequences were junction-only and lacked quality scores, so filtering differed. Assay: immunoSEQ multiplex PCR; the TCRdb copy retains only in-frame clones and omits some. That table supplies the V and J calls and clone size; D and trimming were determined from the DNA. The table records approximately 2.4 million clones, approximately 94% of them present only once. V was clipped by 0 bases and J by 6 bases, with 16 bases between them. Per the germline V gene, CDR1 is SGHRS and CDR2 is YFSETQ. This CDR3 spans 16 amino acids. This clone was seen just once. Its antigen remains unknown.

The rearrangement links TRBV5-1 to TRBJ2-1; D might be TRBD1 or TRBD2, each matching 6 bases. The source material was naive CD4+ T cells sorted from blood. Specified subset: CD45RA+ positively selected. The TCR was taken from a man younger than 35 in good health. The CDR3 DNA is TGCGCCAGCAGCTTGGACCCCAGGGGAGGCGGCAATGAGCAGTTCTTC. The encoded protein is CASSLDPRGGGNEQFF.